These 30 T cell receptor beta chains were all obtained from the same sample, sequenced in a study of blood T cell repertoires in COVID-19. This table comes from immunoSEQ multiplex PCR, and its TCRdb copy is limited to in-frame clones, with some not included. The table records some 240,000 clones, about nine tenths of them present only once. The specimen sequenced was peripheral blood. The receptor source for this set is a man aged 55 to 70 who had recovered from COVID-19.

The chain carries TRBV9 and TRBJ2-7; the D gene is possibly TRBD2 (6 bases). With 3 bases removed from V and 3 bases from J, the gap between germline ends came to 16 bases. CDR3 length: 15 residues. From germline, CDR1 is SGDLS and CDR2 YYNGEE. CDR3 residues: CASSARLEGYYEQYF. The CDR3 coding sequence is TGTGCCAGCAGCGCCCGACTAGAGGGGTACTACGAGCAGTACTTC.

V and J are TRBV2 and TRBJ2-7; possible D gene TRBD2, 5 bases. V was trimmed by 6 bases and J by 2 bases, leaving 26 bases between them. The germline gives CDR1 SNHLY, CDR2 FYNNEI. This CDR3 is built from 18 residues. CDR3 nucleotides: TGTGCCAGCAGGGAACCTCCGGGAAGGGCTCGAAAAACCTACGAGCAGTACTTC. It codes for CASREPPGRARKTYEQYF.

This clone occurred once. The chain carries TRBV5-6 and TRBJ2-7; maybe TRBD2 (6 bases). Trimming took 0 bases from V and 0 from J, leaving 10 bases between them. CDR1 is SGHDT and CDR2 is YYEEEE in the germline V gene. The CDR3 extends over 15 amino acids. CDR3 in DNA: TGTGCCAGCAGCTTGGTCACCGGGGGCTCCTACGAGCAGTACTTC. This sequence encodes CASSLVTGGSYEQYF.

To note about this clone: Distinct nucleotide sequences in the sample also encode this CDR3. The chain employs TRBV18 and TRBJ2-3; D remains ambiguous. V was cut by 3 bases and J by 1 base, with 5 bases left in between. The CDR3 has 13 residues. Germline CDR1 KGHSH, CDR2 LQKENI. Here the CDR3 DNA reads TGTGCCAGCTCACCTGGCCGCACAGATACGCAGTATTTT. Protein sequence: CASSPGRTDTQYF.

The rearrangement links TRBV5-6 to TRBJ1-1; 10 bases align to TRBD1. Germline trimming cut 4 bases from V and 4 bases from J; bases unmatched to any gene: 10. The CDR3 is made up of 16 amino acids. Germline V lookup: CDR1 SGHDT, CDR2 YYEEEE. This chain's CDR3 is CASSTRQGARSTEAFF. The CDR3 nucleotides read TGTGCCAGCAGCACCAGACAGGGGGCGCGGAGCACTGAAGCTTTCTTT. Looking up the rest from reference TRBV5-6 and TRBJ1-1 gives the full variable domain: DAGVTQSPTHLIKTRGQQVTLRCSPKSGHDTVSWYQQALGQGPQFIFQYYEEEERQRGNFPDRFSGHQFPNYSSELNVNALLLGDSALYLCASSTRQGARSTEAFFGQGTRLTVV.

CDR3 in DNA: TGTGCCAGCAGCTTGAGAGGAACAGATACGCAGTATTTT. It yields the protein CASSLRGTDTQYF. The chain uses TRBV5-4 and TRBJ2-3; D ambiguous. The CDR3 totals 13 residues. V lost 1 base and J 3 bases, leaving 6 bases between the germline ends. Per the germline V gene, CDR1 is SGHNT and CDR2 is YYREEE (reference sequence).

The chain has TRBV29-1 and TRBJ1-2; 8 bases are a match to TRBD1. CDR1 is SQVTM and CDR2 is ANQGSEA in the germline V gene. With V trimmed by 2 bases and J by 8 bases, 4 bases remained unmatched. This CDR3 is 12 amino acids long. Here the CDR3 reads CSVETGGRGYTF. CDR3 nucleotides: TGCAGCGTTGAAACAGGGGGAAGAGGCTACACCTTC. The full variable domain, rest sourced from reference TRBV29-1 and TRBJ1-2, is SAVISQKPSRDICQRGTSLTIQCQVDSQVTMMFWYRQQPGQSLTLIATANQGSEATYESGFVIDKFPISRPNLTFSTLTVSNMSPEDSSIYLCSVETGGRGYTFGSGTRLTVV.

CDR3 amino acids: CASSPSNREEGHEQYV. CDR3 bases: TGTGCCAGCAGCCCCTCCAATAGAGAAGAGGGTCACGAGCAGTACGTC. The rearrangement joins TRBV11-1 to TRBJ2-7, with D possibly matching TRBD2 (5 bases). The V end was cut by 5 bases, the J end by 5 bases, with 22 bases between. The CDR3 is 16 amino acids. Germline CDR1 SGHAT, CDR2 FQDESV (reference sequence).

This clone was detected a few times. V usage is TRBV24-1 and J usage is TRBJ2-3; 10 bases are shared with TRBD2. The CDR3 loop spans 13 amino acids. The junction had 7 bases not matched to a gene; V was cut back by 12 bases and J by 5 bases. The germline V gene has CDR1 KGHDR and CDR2 SFDVKD. The CDR3 spells CASKAGGQDTQYF. The DNA for the CDR3 is TGTGCCTCAAAAGCGGGGGGGCAAGATACGCAGTATTTT.

V and J are TRBV6-6 and TRBJ2-7, with 7 bases identical to TRBD1. The CDR3 is 13 amino acids. Per the germline V gene, CDR1 is MNHNY and CDR2 is SVGAGI (reference sequence). V lost 6 bases and J lost 6; bases outside the gene matches: 8. The CDR3: CASSMTGYSEQYF. In DNA, the CDR3 is TGTGCCAGCAGCATGACAGGGTACAGCGAGCAGTACTTC.

In this sample, this clone turned up a few times. The CDR3 loop is CATSDSRQGPINQPQHF. For the CDR3, the DNA is TGTGCCACCAGTGATTCCCGACAGGGGCCCATCAATCAGCCCCAGCATTTT. V and J are TRBV24-1 and TRBJ1-5; 8 positions match TRBD1. Losses at the gene ends were 2 bases for V and 3 bases for J; bases not matched to a gene: 8. The CDR3 consists of 17 residues. Germline V gene lookup returns CDR1 KGHDR and CDR2 SFDVKD.

This clone was recorded only once. V is TRBV5-4 and J is TRBJ1-2, with 7 bases aligning to TRBD1. CDR1 and CDR2 from the germline V gene are SGHNT and YYREEE (reference sequence). V lost 4 bases and J lost 8; bases outside the gene matches: 11. The CDR3 sequence is 14 residues long. Here the CDR3 reads CASSTDRAVWGYTF. The CDR3 DNA is TGTGCCAGCAGCACCGACAGGGCGGTGTGGGGCTACACCTTC.

The V gene is TRBV19, the J gene TRBJ1-2; D gene ambiguous. Between the trimmed V and J ends, which lost 6 bases and 4 bases, there was a span of 12 bases. Germline loops: CDR1 LNHDA, CDR2 SQIVND (reference sequence). This CDR3 region has 13 residues. The CDR3 coding sequence is TGTGCCAGTAGCTACAGCCTTTTCTATGGCTACACCTTC. This encodes CASSYSLFYGYTF.

The rearrangement uses TRBV19 and TRBJ1-2, with TRBD1 as a possible D gene (5 bases). The ends were cut back, 9 bases at V and 6 bases at J, with 23 bases in the middle. The germline CDR1 and CDR2 sequences are LNHDA and SQIVND (reference sequence). This CDR3 is 15 amino acids long. The CDR3 here is CASLGGSAIWNGYTF. For the CDR3, the DNA is TGTGCCAGCCTGGGGGGAAGCGCTATCTGGAATGGCTACACCTTC.

The chain combines TRBV5-1 with TRBJ1-1, with 10 bases matching TRBD1. J lost 6 bases, V lost 0 bases, and 8 bases had no gene match. Germline V gene sequence: CDR1 SGHRS, CDR2 YFSETQ. CDR3 length: 16 residues. The CDR3: CASSLVSGTGVAEAFF. The CDR3 nucleotides are TGCGCCAGCAGCTTGGTGTCGGGGACAGGGGTCGCTGAAGCTTTCTTT. The complete variable domain, with remaining parts taken from reference TRBV5-1 and TRBJ1-1, reads KAGVTQTPRYLIKTRGQQVTLSCSPISGHRSVSWYQQTPGQGLQFLFEYFSETQRNKGNFPGRFSGRQFSNSRSEMNVSTLELGDSALYLCASSLVSGTGVAEAFFGQGTRLTVV.

The chain employs TRBV5-1 and TRBJ2-2; TRBD1 matches 8 bases. The CDR3 is made up of 16 amino acids. The V segment lost 1 base and the J segment 5 bases; nucleotides outside the gene matches: 7. Germline V gives CDR1 SGHRS, CDR2 YFSETQ. As DNA, the CDR3 is TGCGCCAGCAGCTTGTCTACAGGGGGGACGACCGGGGAGCTGTTTTTT. Its translation is CASSLSTGGTTGELFF.

The V and J genes are TRBV7-2 and TRBJ1-2; D not resolved. CDR3 size: 14 residues. The V end was cut by 8 bases, the J end by 7 bases, with 20 bases between. CDR1 is SGHTA, CDR2 FQGNSA, per germline. This CDR3 is CASLWSRNSGGYTF. CDR3 bases: TGTGCCAGCCTCTGGAGCAGAAACTCTGGTGGCTACACCTTC.

The chain links TRBV7-2 to TRBJ1-2; 9 bases agree with TRBD1. Germline CDR1 reads SGHTA; CDR2 reads FQGNSA. The J segment lost 5 bases and the V segment lost 5 bases, leaving 6 bases of the junction unmatched. This CDR3 region has 14 residues. This chain's CDR3 is CASSPRTGEYGYTF. The CDR3 DNA reads TGTGCCAGCAGCCCCCGGACAGGGGAATATGGCTACACCTTC.

This clone came up a few times. Other DNA sequences in this specimen translate into the identical CDR3. This chain links TRBV9 with TRBJ1-3; TRBD1 agrees at 8 bases. V shed 3 bases, J shed 0 bases, and the junction held 5 bases outside the gene matches. The CDR3 is 16 residues long. The germline CDR1 and CDR2 sequences are SGDLS and YYNGEE. CDR3 residues: CASSAGQGFSGNTIYF. The CDR3 nucleotides read TGTGCCAGCAGCGCAGGACAGGGTTTCTCTGGAAACACCATATATTTT.

The chain employs TRBV18 and TRBJ1-5; the match to TRBD1 covers 7 bases. CDR1 KGHSH and CDR2 LQKENI come from the germline V gene. The length of the CDR3 is 13 residues. The V segment lost 3 bases and the J segment 7 bases; nucleotides outside the gene matches: 3. CDR3 nucleotides: TGTGCCAGCTCACCCGACAGGGAACAGCCCCAGCATTTT. Translating gives CASSPDREQPQHF.

V is TRBV27 and J is TRBJ1-2; maybe TRBD1 (6 bases). The CDR3 is made up of 13 amino acids. The germline CDR1 and CDR2 sequences are MNHEY and SMNVEV (reference sequence). Trimming shortened V by 7 bases and J by 7 bases, and 16 bases separated the two germline ends. This CDR3 is CASTHGRGFGYTF. CDR3 DNA: TGTGCCAGCACCCACGGGAGGGGGTTTGGCTACACCTTC.

V gene TRBV5-1 combines with J gene TRBJ2-5; 8 positions match TRBD1. CDR1 is SGHRS, CDR2 YFSETQ, per germline. The ends lost 3 bases at V and 1 base at J; junction bases unmatched: 5. The CDR3 is made up of 15 amino acids. CDR3 loop: CASSSYGQGQETQYF. In DNA form, the CDR3 reads TGCGCCAGCAGCTCCTACGGACAGGGCCAAGAGACCCAGTACTTC.

The chain carries TRBV7-2 and TRBJ1-6, with 7 positions matching TRBD1. CDR1 SGHTA and CDR2 FQGNSA come from the germline V gene. The V and J ends lost 4 bases and 7 bases, in that order; junction bases with no gene match: 7. This CDR3 has 15 amino acids. The DNA of the CDR3 is TGTGCCAGCAGCTATGGACAGGCAAGGAATTCACCCCTCCACTTT. Residues: CASSYGQARNSPLHF.

V gene TRBV5-6 combines with J gene TRBJ2-3, with TRBD2 identical over 10 bases. V shed 4 bases, J shed 3 bases, and the junction held 14 bases outside the gene matches. The CDR3 is 18 residues long. Germline V gene data show CDR1 as SGHDT and CDR2 as YYEEEE. The CDR3 reads CASSPNKLAGFPTDTQYF. CDR3 bases: TGTGCCAGCAGCCCCAATAAACTAGCGGGGTTTCCTACAGATACGCAGTATTTT.

The chain links TRBV5-1 to TRBJ2-4; TRBD1 aligns across 8 bases. Germline lookup yields CDR1 SGHRS and CDR2 YFSETQ. Germline trimming cut 2 bases from V and 15 bases from J; bases unmatched to any gene: 10. The CDR3 covers 13 residues. The CDR3 here is CASSFLGQAPWYF. DNA of the CDR3: TGCGCCAGCAGCTTCCTGGGACAGGCCCCTTGGTACTTC.

Comment on this clone: The junction differs from germline at one of its ends, possibly a read error. The chain links TRBV2 to TRBJ2-5; a weak D match, TRBD1 (5 bases). The CDR3 covers 13 residues. Germline assignment: CDR1 SNHLY and CDR2 FYNNEI. CDR3 protein: CASNERREETQYF. Here the CDR3 DNA reads TGTGCCAGCAATGAACGCAGGGAAGAGACCCAGTACTTC.

The rearrangement uses TRBV3-1 (or the pseudogene TRBV3-2) and TRBJ2-3; TRBD2 matches at 8 bases. CDR3 size: 14 residues. Looked up from germline, CDR1 is LGHDT and CDR2 is YNNKEL (reference sequence). Losses at the gene ends were 0 bases for V and 9 bases for J; bases not matched to a gene: 5. CDR3 amino acids: CASSQDGGGDTQYF. Here the CDR3 DNA reads TGTGCCAGCAGCCAAGACGGGGGGGGCGACACGCAGTATTTT.

The V and J genes are TRBV2 and TRBJ1-1; 7 nucleotides align to TRBD1. This CDR3 comprises 14 residues. Trimming cost V 4 bases and J 5 bases; bases outside gene matches: 7. Germline V gene lookup returns CDR1 SNHLY and CDR2 FYNNEI. CDR3: CASSVRGRGTEAFF. CDR3 sequence (DNA): TGTGCCAGCAGTGTAAGGGGGCGAGGGACTGAAGCTTTCTTT.

This clone was detected only once. V and J are TRBV6-5 and TRBJ2-7; 7 positions agree with TRBD1. The CDR3 is 13 residues long. V was pared by 6 bases and J by 5 bases, with 7 bases of the junction left unmatched. The V gene's germline CDR1 is MNHEY and CDR2 SVGAGI. As DNA, the CDR3 is TGTGCCAGCAGCCTATCGGGGACAGACGAGCAGTACGTC. This codes for CASSLSGTDEQYV.

The chain links TRBV29-1 to TRBJ1-1; D is unclear. V dropped 4 bases and J dropped 5 bases, with 8 bases sitting between them. There are 11 residues in the CDR3. In germline, CDR1 is SQVTM, CDR2 ANQGSEA. This CDR3 is CSVGEGTEAFF. The CDR3 coding sequence is TGCAGCGTTGGTGAGGGAACTGAAGCTTTCTTT. Full variable domain (missing parts from reference TRBV29-1 and TRBJ1-1): SAVISQKPSRDICQRGTSLTIQCQVDSQVTMMFWYRQQPGQSLTLIATANQGSEATYESGFVIDKFPISRPNLTFSTLTVSNMSPEDSSIYLCSVGEGTEAFFGQGTRLTVV.